This entry lists 5 T cell receptor beta chains sequenced from one sample in a study of neoadjuvant nivolumab and ipilimumab in lung cancer. The repertoire was sequenced with immunoSEQ multiplex PCR; TCRdb's copy has only in-frame clones and lacks some. The table includes some 6,500 clones, approximately 76% detected once. Material: tumor tissue, obtained after neoadjuvant nivolumab, alone or with ipilimumab, at or shortly before surgery. The receptor set was obtained from an adult with non-small cell lung cancer.

The rearrangement joins TRBV10-3 to TRBJ1-1, with TRBD1 identical over 9 bases. Germline lookup yields CDR1 ENHRY and CDR2 SYGVKD. This CDR3 has 15 amino acids. J gave up 1 base and V 6 bases, and 6 bases lay outside the gene matches. CDR3 in amino acids: CAIRRTGVANTEAFF. The CDR3 DNA is TGTGCCATCAGAAGGACAGGGGTAGCGAACACTGAAGCTTTCTTT.

The genes are TRBV5-4 and TRBJ2-4; D remains ambiguous. The V and J ends lost 5 bases and 7 bases respectively, with 19 bases between them. CDR1 and CDR2 from the germline V gene are SGHNT and YYREEE (reference sequence). The CDR3 loop spans 15 amino acids. The CDR3 loop reads CASSKEPAVTNIQYF. CDR3 nucleotide sequence: TGTGCCAGCAGTAAGGAGCCTGCGGTAACCAACATTCAGTACTTC. Filled out from reference TRBV5-4 and TRBJ2-4, the complete variable domain reads ETGVTQSPTHLIKTRGQQVTLRCSSQSGHNTVSWYQQALGQGPQFIFQYYREEENGRGNFPPRFSGLQFPNYSSELNVNALELDDSALYLCASSKEPAVTNIQYFGAGTRLSVL.

The J gene is TRBJ1-1, the V gene TRBV30; D gene unclear. In germline, CDR1 is GTSNPN, CDR2 SVGIG (reference sequence). The CDR3 is made up of 11 amino acids. The germline V and J ends were trimmed by 6 bases and 2 bases, with 7 bases remaining between them. The CDR3 DNA sequence: TGTGCCTGCCTCACAAACACTGAAGCTTTCTTT. It codes for CACLTNTEAFF.

DNA of the CDR3: TGTGCCAGCAGCTTGGTCCCAGATAGATACGAGCAGTACTTC. Protein: CASSLVPDRYEQYF. This chain uses TRBV5-5 with TRBJ2-7; D is ambiguous. The CDR3 runs 14 residues. Between the trimmed V and J ends, which lost 0 bases and 4 bases, there was a span of 11 bases. From germline, CDR1 is SGHKS and CDR2 YYEKEE (reference sequence).

The chain employs TRBV5-1 and TRBJ2-5; no definite D call. Germline loops: CDR1 SGHRS, CDR2 YFSETQ. The CDR3 extends over 11 amino acids. With 5 bases removed from V and 2 bases from J, the gap between germline ends came to 4 bases. For the CDR3, the DNA is TGCGCCAGCAGTTTGCAAGAGACCCAGTACTTC. Translated, it gives CASSLQETQYF.